Below, 21 T cell receptor beta chains from the same sample are listed, as sequenced in a study of identical twins. TCRdb recomputed calls from the 5' RACE reads with MiXCR, one row per CDR3 protein. Counted here are some 590,000 distinct CDR3 sequences, 9.6% occurring once; the ten biggest clones make up 2.5% to 3.5%. Separately, the same data were catalogued under a study of yellow fever vaccine responses in identical twins.

What was sequenced was PBMCs. The receptors stem from a woman younger than 35 in good health.

The chain is built from TRBV7-6 and TRBJ1-1, with D maybe TRBD1 (6 bases). Trimming cost V 5 bases and J 0 bases, with 13 bases left between them. The V gene's germline CDR1 is SGHVS and CDR2 FNYEAQ. The CDR3 consists of 15 residues. For the CDR3, the DNA is TGTGCCAGCAGCCCCCAACAGGGACTGAACACTGAAGCTTTCTTT. Its protein is CASSPQQGLNTEAFF.

This clonotype has at least ten counts. The rearrangement joins TRBV5-1 to TRBJ2-1; TRBD2 might be the D (5 bases). Germline V gene lookup returns CDR1 SGHRS and CDR2 YFSETQ. V lost 4 bases and J lost 0, with 11 bases in between. The CDR3 covers 15 residues. As DNA, the CDR3 is TGCGCCAGCAGCCTAACTAGGAGCTCCTACAATGAGCAGTTCTTC. It encodes CASSLTRSSYNEQFF.

The chain employs TRBV4-3 and TRBJ2-3; 11 bases map to TRBD2. With 4 bases clipped from V and 5 bases from J, the junction kept 8 bases outside the gene matches. The CDR3 length is 16 residues. Germline V gene lookup returns CDR1 LGHNA and CDR2 YSLEER. CDR3 sequence: CASSPASGTSGDTQYF. CDR3 DNA sequence: TGCGCCAGCAGCCCTGCATCCGGGACTAGCGGAGATACGCAGTATTTT.

At least ten counts were recorded for this clonotype. The chain combines TRBV6-5 with TRBJ1-4, with D unresolved. The CDR3 has 16 residues. The V gene lost 5 bases and the J gene lost 3 bases, with 16 bases spanning the gap. Germline CDR1 and CDR2: MNHEY and SVGAGI. The CDR3 protein is CASSNGRRVANEKLFF. In DNA form, the CDR3 reads TGTGCCAGCAGTAACGGACGGCGGGTTGCTAATGAAAAACTGTTTTTT.

Ten or more counts support this clonotype. The chain has TRBV29-1 and TRBJ2-1, with D perhaps TRBD1 (5 bases). CDR1 SQVTM and CDR2 ANQGSEA come from the germline V gene. This CDR3 has 12 residues. The germline V and J ends were trimmed by 4 bases and 7 bases, with 11 bases remaining between them. In DNA, the CDR3 is TGCAGCGTTGTAGGTGGGGCTAATGAGCAGTTCTTC. Translated: CSVVGGANEQFF.

This clonotype was seen many times. The gene calls are TRBV27 and TRBJ2-4; D is perhaps TRBD1 (5 bases). Per the germline V gene, CDR1 is MNHEY and CDR2 is SMNVEV (reference sequence). V lost 6 bases, J lost 10 bases, and 16 bases lay in between. The length of the CDR3 is 13 residues. CDR3 bases: TGTGCCAGCAGCCCCAGGGAAGGCAGGATTCAGTACTTC. Amino acids: CASSPREGRIQYF.

This clonotype was seen a few times. The chain couples TRBV28 to TRBJ2-7, with D perhaps matching TRBD1 (6 bases). This CDR3 is 15 amino acids long. The V and J ends lost 6 bases and 4 bases respectively, with 19 bases between them. CDR1 is MDHEN and CDR2 is SYDVKM in the germline V gene. The CDR3 DNA reads as TGTGCCAGCAGCCCCGCGAGCAGGGGTCCTTACGAGCAGTACTTC. It translates to CASSPASRGPYEQYF.

This clonotype was recorded a few times. The chain uses TRBV5-6 and TRBJ2-2, with unresolved D. Trimming shortened V by 0 bases and J by 3 bases, and 9 bases separated the two germline ends. This CDR3 is 15 amino acids long. Germline loops: CDR1 SGHDT, CDR2 YYEEEE. The CDR3 DNA sequence: TGTGCCAGCAGCTTGGGGTCATTTTACACCGGGGAGCTGTTTTTT. Protein sequence: CASSLGSFYTGELFF.

In its sample, this clonotype was seen many times. The chain carries TRBV12-3 or TRBV12-4 and TRBJ2-3; D might be TRBD1 (7 bases). V was cut by 5 bases and J by 4 bases, with 22 bases left in between. The CDR3 runs to 17 residues. The CDR3 spells CASSLLNAGGSADTQYF. CDR3 sequence (DNA): TGTGCCAGCAGTCTTTTAAATGCAGGGGGGAGCGCAGATACGCAGTATTTT.

This clonotype has just a few counts. The chain carries TRBV18 and TRBJ1-3; D perhaps matches TRBD1 (5 bases). CDR1 KGHSH and CDR2 LQKENI come from the germline V gene. The CDR3 runs 14 residues. The ends were cut back, 0 bases at V and 2 bases at J, with 5 bases in the middle. CDR3 sequence (DNA): TGTGCCAGCTCACCACCAGGGGCTGGAAACACCATATATTTT. Translated: CASSPPGAGNTIYF. Using reference TRBV18 and TRBJ1-3 for the parts outside the CDR3, the full variable domain is NAGVMQNPRHLVRRRGQEARLRCSPMKGHSHVYWYRQLPEEGLKFMVYLQKENIIDESGMPKERFSAEFPKEGPSILRIQQVVRGDSAAYFCASSPPGAGNTIYFGEGSWLTVV.

This clonotype was picked up many times. The chain uses TRBV4-1 and TRBJ1-1; D not resolved. The CDR3 has 15 residues. Germline V gene lookup returns CDR1 MGHRA and CDR2 YSYEKL. The V end lost 3 bases, the J end lost 1 base, and 12 bases lay between the germline ends. CDR3 DNA: TGCGCCAGCAGCCAGGGAGAGGAGAGGAACACTGAAGCTTTCTTT. Its translation: CASSQGEERNTEAFF.

This clonotype was seen a handful of times. The chain couples TRBV7-2 to TRBJ2-3; no clear D gene. V lost 2 bases, J lost 11 bases, and 14 bases lay in between. CDR3 length: 13 amino acids. CDR1 and CDR2 (germline): SGHTA, FQGNSA. In nucleotides, the CDR3 is TGTGCCAGCAGCTTACCCGGCAAGGATTTGCAGTATTTT. Protein product: CASSLPGKDLQYF.

The CDR3 is CASSGGSDSYNEQFF. The CDR3, as DNA: TGTGCCAGCAGTGGAGGCTCCGACTCCTACAATGAGCAGTTCTTC. The V call is TRBV6-1, the J call TRBJ2-1, with unresolved D. This CDR3 has 15 residues. The V gene's germline CDR1 is MNHNS and CDR2 SASEGT. V lost 4 bases to trimming and J lost 0 bases, with 10 bases between them.

This clonotype was counted many times. The CDR3 DNA is TGTGCCACCAGCTCAAAAGGATCCGAAAAACTGTTTTTT. Encoded protein: CATSSKGSEKLFF. This sequence joins TRBV15 and TRBJ1-4; D gene uncertain. CDR3 length: 13 amino acids. Deletions cut 5 bases from V and 8 bases from J, with 12 bases between. Germline values: CDR1 LNHNV, CDR2 YYDKDF (reference sequence). Together with reference TRBV15 and TRBJ1-4, the CDR3 gives the full variable domain: DAMVIQNPRYQVTQFGKPVTLSCSQTLNHNVMYWYQQKSSQAPKLLFHYYDKDFNNEADTPDNFQSRRPNTSFCFLDIRSPGLGDTAMYLCATSSKGSEKLFFGSGTQLSVL.

The chain uses TRBV7-8 and TRBJ2-3, with TRBD2 identical over 7 bases. The CDR3 runs 15 residues. V was pared by 6 bases and J by 5 bases, with 11 bases of the junction left unmatched. The germline V gene has CDR1 SGHVS and CDR2 FQNEAQ. The CDR3 bases are TGTGCCAGCAGTCTAGGACCACCGGGGGGAGATACGCAGTATTTT. Its translation: CASSLGPPGGDTQYF.

This clonotype was recorded a few times. The chain joins TRBV5-1 to TRBJ2-7; D remains ambiguous. This CDR3 has 16 amino acids. Trimming stripped 0 bases from V and 0 bases from J, with 13 bases between. Germline V CDR1 and CDR2: SGHRS, YFSETQ. The DNA of the CDR3 is TGCGCCAGCAGCTTGGAATCTCGGGTTAGCTCCTACGAGCAGTACTTC. It translates to CASSLESRVSSYEQYF.

The rearrangement joins TRBV29-1 to TRBJ1-1, with D hard to call. This CDR3 is built from 14 residues. The V and J ends lost 5 bases and 6 bases respectively, with 19 bases between them. The V gene's germline CDR1 is SQVTM and CDR2 ANQGSEA. The CDR3 loop is CSVHPRIVGAEAFF. Here the CDR3 DNA reads TGCAGCGTTCACCCTCGTATAGTCGGTGCTGAAGCTTTCTTT.

The V and J genes are TRBV7-2 and TRBJ1-6, with TRBD1 matching over 10 bases. CDR3 length equals 15 residues. Trimming took 5 bases from V and 8 from J; bases not matched to a gene: 6. Germline V gene data show CDR1 as SGHTA and CDR2 as FQGNSA. The CDR3 loop is CASSARTGGDSPLHF. CDR3 DNA: TGTGCCAGCAGCGCCCGGACAGGGGGGGATTCACCCCTCCACTTT.

This clonotype was observed at least ten times. The chain joins TRBV5-1 to TRBJ2-7; D might be TRBD1 or TRBD2, each matching 5 bases. The length of the CDR3 is 14 residues. The V end was cut by 2 bases, the J end by 2 bases, with 11 bases between. CDR1 is SGHRS and CDR2 is YFSETQ in the germline V gene. The CDR3 DNA reads as TGCGCCAGCAGCTTTAGGCAGGGAGCCTACGAGCAGTACTTC. Amino acids: CASSFRQGAYEQYF.

The table lists this clonotype with many counts. The chain couples TRBV12-3 or TRBV12-4 to TRBJ2-1, with 7 bases identical to TRBD1. The CDR3 has 19 amino acids. The junction had 18 bases not matched to a gene; V was cut back by 7 bases and J by 0 bases. This CDR3 reads CASTSLGVGTDYSYNEQFF. CDR3 sequence (DNA): TGTGCCAGCACCTCCCTAGGGGTTGGGACAGACTACTCCTACAATGAGCAGTTCTTC.

This clonotype came up a few times. The chain recombines TRBV20-1 with TRBJ2-3; TRBD2 matches at 8 bases. Per germline, CDR1 DFQATT and CDR2 SNEGSKA (reference sequence). The CDR3 runs to 15 residues. After removal of 6 bases from V and 4 bases from J, the junction contained 12 bases not matched to a gene. The CDR3 DNA follows: TGCAGTGCCCCGTCACCAGCGGGAGAATCAGATACGCAGTATTTT. As protein: CSAPSPAGESDTQYF.